The 2 T cell receptor beta chains below come from one sample, sequenced in a study of blood T cells in healthy people across ages (dated by TCRdb to about 2015). Library method: 5' RACE. TCRdb names Illumina HiSeq 2500 as the instrument used. A second about 7 to 12 cycle PCR used a sample-barcoded 5' primer and a J-beta primer mix. The public reads were run again by TCRdb, first through fastp at Q25 and then through MiXCR, and only productive beta chains were kept. Each entry merges the rows of one CDR3 protein and shows their most common DNA and genes. Within this sample are 600,000 or so distinct CDR3 sequences, with roughly 31% of them counted one time only. The ten largest clones add up to around 16% of the sample. Sequencing was done on a sample of blood. The receptor set was obtained from an elderly woman in good health.

This clonotype was counted at least ten times. This chain uses TRBV29-1 with TRBJ1-5; 10 nucleotides agree with TRBD1. CDR1 is SQVTM and CDR2 is ANQGSEA in the germline V gene. The CDR3 loop spans 12 amino acids. Germline trimming cut 7 bases from V and 5 bases from J; bases unmatched to any gene: 2. CDR3 region: CSAGQGDQPQHF. In DNA, the CDR3 is TGCAGCGCTGGACAGGGGGATCAGCCCCAGCATTTT.

There are a few counts of this clonotype. The V and J genes are TRBV11-3 and TRBJ2-1; 8 nucleotides align to TRBD2. J gave up 5 bases and V 1 base, and 4 bases lay outside the gene matches. CDR1 is SGHNT, CDR2 YENEEA, per germline. The CDR3 consists of 15 residues. This chain's CDR3 is CASSLARGGNNEQFF. As DNA, the CDR3 is TGTGCCAGCAGCTTAGCACGCGGGGGGAACAATGAGCAGTTCTTC.